This entry concerns a single TCR beta chain. Participant ages covered about 18 to 89 years across 20 to 30 US areas. The sample originates from a study of blood T cell repertoires in COVID-19. In the study overall: Acute-phase and convalescent COVID-19 samples originated in the United States, Italy and Spain.

Sequencing used immunoSEQ multiplex PCR; TCRdb keeps in-frame clones, though not all of them. The profile shows almost 400,000 clones, approximately 88% of them singletons. The sequenced material came from PBMCs or T cells enriched from blood (not recorded which). The source of this sequence is a woman aged 25 to 45 with acute COVID-19.

The CDR3 sequence: CASSSRDSLNYGYTF. The CDR3 DNA reads TGTGCCAGCAGCTCCCGGGACAGCTTAAACTATGGCTACACCTTC. This sequence joins TRBV7-9 and TRBJ1-2; 7 bases are shared with TRBD1. V was pared by 4 bases and J by 2 bases, with 7 bases of the junction left unmatched. The CDR3 sequence is 15 residues long. CDR1 SEHNR and CDR2 FQNEAQ come from the germline V gene (reference sequence). The entire variable domain, with the rest obtained from reference TRBV7-9 and TRBJ1-2, is as follows: DTGVSQNPRHKITKRGQNVTFRCDPISEHNRLYWYRQTLGQGPEFLTYFQNEAQLEKSRLLSDRFSAERPKGSFSTLEIQRTEQGDSAMYLCASSSRDSLNYGYTFGSGTRLTVV.